Following are 8 T cell receptor beta chains from one sample sequenced in a study of beta chain features in type 1 diabetes. Study-level findings and limits: For Type 1 diabetes patients, all four CD4+ subsets carried TCRB CDR3s that were moderately but significantly shorter.

cDNA synthesis used the whole RNA isolate, giving expressed TCRB sequences. Clones were sequenced by immunoSEQ multiplex PCR, and TCRdb holds only the in-frame ones, with some missing. The sample comprises more than 300,000 clones, roughly a tenth of which are singletons, and roughly 1% rests with the top ten. These receptors have no known antigen. The sequencing input was central memory CD4+ T cells from blood. The origin of the receptors is a man aged 25-45 years with type 1 diabetes.

A few counts support this clone. The CDR3, as DNA: TGTGCCGCGCTACGGCTTCAGGACACGTACAATGAGCAGTTCTTC. Amino acids: CAALRLQDTYNEQFF. The chain recombines TRBV6-1 with TRBJ2-1, with D perhaps TRBD1 (5 bases). CDR3 size: 15 residues. Trimming left V 11 bases short and J 4 bases short, with 21 bases between. CDR1 and CDR2 from the germline V gene are MNHNS and SASEGT.

The rearrangement joins TRBV7-2 to TRBJ2-3; the D is unclear. CDR1 SGHTA and CDR2 FQGNSA come from the germline V gene. The CDR3 is 14 residues long. Trimming removed 6 bases at V and 2 bases at J, with 12 bases between. In DNA, the CDR3 is TGTGCCAGCAGTTTCGCACGGATCACAGATACGCAGTATTTT. It specifies CASSFARITDTQYF.

Worth noting for this clone: Within the sample, other DNA sequences also encode this same CDR3. The chain has TRBV7-9 and TRBJ2-5, with 9 bases matching TRBD1. The ends lost 1 base at V and 2 bases at J; junction bases unmatched: 2. The V gene's germline CDR1 is SEHNR and CDR2 FQNEAQ (reference sequence). This CDR3 has 15 amino acids. CDR3 in amino acids: CASSLGGQGQETQYF. CDR3 DNA: TGTGCCAGCAGCTTAGGGGGACAGGGACAAGAGACCCAGTACTTC.

The genes are TRBV6-1 and TRBJ1-1; D not certain. CDR3 size: 13 residues. The germline V gene encodes CDR1 MNHNS and CDR2 SASEGT. The V end lost 3 bases, the J end lost 3 bases, and 8 bases lay between the germline ends. The CDR3 nucleotides read TGTGCCAGCAGTGAGGGGAGCGACACTGAAGCTTTCTTT. Translating gives CASSEGSDTEAFF.

The chain links TRBV19 to TRBJ2-5; tentatively, D is TRBD2 (5 bases). This CDR3 spans 16 amino acids. V was cut by 5 bases and J by 1 base, with 17 bases left in between. Germline V gene lookup returns CDR1 LNHDA and CDR2 SQIVND (reference sequence). The CDR3 sequence is CASSARASGGQETQYF. The CDR3, as DNA: TGTGCCAGTAGTGCCCGGGCCTCCGGAGGCCAAGAGACCCAGTACTTC. Drawing the rest from reference TRBV19 and TRBJ2-5, the complete variable domain is DGGITQSPKYLFRKEGQNVTLSCEQNLNHDAMYWYRQDPGQGLRLIYYSQIVNDFQKGDIAEGYSVSREKKESFPLTVTSAQKNPTAFYLCASSARASGGQETQYFGPGTRLLVL.

The chain joins TRBV6-5 to TRBJ2-7; 10 bases fit TRBD1. V lost 5 bases to trimming and J lost 6 bases; unmatched junction nucleotides: 4. The CDR3 is 13 residues long. Per the germline V gene, CDR1 is MNHEY and CDR2 is SVGAGI. CDR3 protein: CASSQGQGGEQYF. CDR3 in DNA: TGTGCCAGCAGTCAAGGACAGGGGGGCGAGCAGTACTTC.

This chain links TRBV28 with TRBJ1-5; 9 nucleotides line up with TRBD1. Germline-derived CDR1 and CDR2 are MDHEN and SYDVKM. The CDR3 length is 17 residues. Losses at the gene ends were 2 bases for V and 2 bases for J; bases not matched to a gene: 7. The CDR3 loop is CASSLRGTGWGNQPQHF. DNA of the CDR3: TGTGCCAGCAGTTTAAGAGGGACAGGGTGGGGCAATCAGCCCCAGCATTTT.

This clone was counted only a few times. V is TRBV9 and J is TRBJ2-3, with 7 bases matching TRBD1. J lost 4 bases, V lost 3 bases, and 8 bases had no gene match. Germline V CDR1 and CDR2: SGDLS, YYNGEE. The length of the CDR3 is 15 residues. CDR3 residues: CASSGTGDGSDTQYF. Here the CDR3 DNA reads TGTGCCAGCAGCGGAACAGGGGATGGGTCAGATACGCAGTATTTT.